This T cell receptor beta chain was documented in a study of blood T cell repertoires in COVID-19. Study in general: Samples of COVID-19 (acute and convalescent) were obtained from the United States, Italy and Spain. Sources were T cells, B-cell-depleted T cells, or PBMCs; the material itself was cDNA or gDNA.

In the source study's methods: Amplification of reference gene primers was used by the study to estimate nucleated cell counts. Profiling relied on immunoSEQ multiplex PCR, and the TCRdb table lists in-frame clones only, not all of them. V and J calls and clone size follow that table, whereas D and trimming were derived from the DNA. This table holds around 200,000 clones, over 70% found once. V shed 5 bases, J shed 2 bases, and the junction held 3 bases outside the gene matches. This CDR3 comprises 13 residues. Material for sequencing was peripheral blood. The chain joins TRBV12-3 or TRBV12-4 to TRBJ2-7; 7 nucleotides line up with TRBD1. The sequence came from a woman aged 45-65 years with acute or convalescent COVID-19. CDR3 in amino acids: CASSVGGTYEQYF. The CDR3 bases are TGTGCCAGCAGTGTAGGGGGCACCTACGAGCAGTACTTC.